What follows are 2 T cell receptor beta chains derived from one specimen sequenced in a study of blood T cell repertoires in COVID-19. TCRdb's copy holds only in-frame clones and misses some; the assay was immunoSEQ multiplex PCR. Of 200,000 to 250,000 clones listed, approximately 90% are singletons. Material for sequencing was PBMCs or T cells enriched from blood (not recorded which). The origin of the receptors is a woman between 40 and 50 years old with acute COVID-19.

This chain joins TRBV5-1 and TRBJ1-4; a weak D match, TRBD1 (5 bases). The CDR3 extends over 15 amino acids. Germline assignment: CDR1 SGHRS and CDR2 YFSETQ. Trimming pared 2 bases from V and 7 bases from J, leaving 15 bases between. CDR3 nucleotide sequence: TGCGCCAGCAGCTTTGAGCAGGGAGGTAGTGAAAAACTGTTTTTT. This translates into CASSFEQGGSEKLFF.

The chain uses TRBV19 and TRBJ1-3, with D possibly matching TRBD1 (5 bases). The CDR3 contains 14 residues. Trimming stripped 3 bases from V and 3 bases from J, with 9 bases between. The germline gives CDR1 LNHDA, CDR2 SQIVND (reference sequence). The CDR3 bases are TGTGCCAGTAGTATGGGGGGGGTTGGAAACACCATATATTTT. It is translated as CASSMGGVGNTIYF.